A single sample gave rise to the 28 T cell receptor beta chains below, sequenced in a study of blood T cell repertoires in COVID-19. TCRdb's table, derived via immunoSEQ multiplex PCR, lists solely in-frame clones and lacks some. The repertoire has approximately 130,000 clones, around 83% of them found once; the top ten carry 18%. Sequencing was performed on PBMCs or T cells enriched from blood (not recorded which). All receptors derive from a man in his thirties or forties who had recovered from COVID-19.

The chain couples TRBV2 to TRBJ1-5; D is unclear. The CDR3 runs to 13 residues. Deletions cut 8 bases from V and 0 bases from J, with 8 bases between. Germline values: CDR1 SNHLY, CDR2 FYNNEI. Here the CDR3 DNA reads TGTGCCAGCGGCGGAAATAGCAATCAGCCCCAGCATTTT. Residues: CASGGNSNQPQHF. Filled out from reference TRBV2 and TRBJ1-5, the complete variable domain reads EPEVTQTPSHQVTQMGQEVILRCVPISNHLYFYWYRQILGQKVEFLVSFYNNEISEKSEIFDDQFSVERPDGSNFTLKIRSTKLEDSAMYFCASGGNSNQPQHFGDGTRLSIL.

The chain uses TRBV27 and TRBJ2-1, with 16 bases that match TRBD2. Germline CDR1 MNHEY, CDR2 SMNVEV (reference sequence). The CDR3 has 17 residues. With 2 bases clipped from V and 9 bases from J, the junction kept 7 bases outside the gene matches. The CDR3 DNA is TGTGCCAGCAGTTTACCGGGACTAGCGGGAGGGCCCGGTGAGCAGTTCTTC. This translates into CASSLPGLAGGPGEQFF.

The chain carries TRBV27 and TRBJ2-1, with D unclear. The CDR3 is 12 residues long. V lost 2 bases to trimming and J lost 7 bases, with 6 bases between them. From germline, CDR1 is MNHEY and CDR2 SMNVEV (reference sequence). CDR3: CASSLARNEQFF. The DNA of the CDR3 is TGTGCCAGCAGTTTAGCGAGGAATGAGCAGTTCTTC.

V and J are TRBV7-9 and TRBJ1-1, with D perhaps matching TRBD1 (6 bases). Looked up from germline, CDR1 is SEHNR and CDR2 is FQNEAQ (reference sequence). The CDR3 is 15 residues long. V shed 5 bases and J shed 0 bases, with 13 bases lying between them. The CDR3 here is CASSPFTGLNTEAFF. The CDR3 coding sequence is TGTGCCAGCAGCCCGTTTACAGGGCTGAACACTGAAGCTTTCTTT.

V and J are TRBV2 and TRBJ2-2; D call uncertain. The V gene lost 8 bases and the J gene lost 0 bases, with 4 bases spanning the gap. The length of the CDR3 is 12 residues. Germline V gene lookup returns CDR1 SNHLY and CDR2 FYNNEI. The CDR3 region has the DNA TGTGCCAGCCTTTCGAACACCGGGGAGCTGTTTTTT. Encoded protein: CASLSNTGELFF.

This clone turned up a few times. The chain recombines TRBV27 with TRBJ2-5, with 7 bases lining up with TRBD1. The junction had 8 bases not matched to a gene; V was cut back by 5 bases and J by 5 bases. The CDR3 totals 14 residues. In germline, CDR1 is MNHEY, CDR2 SMNVEV (reference sequence). The CDR3 sequence: CASSLYTGVETQYF. The CDR3 region has the DNA TGTGCCAGCAGTCTATATACAGGGGTCGAGACCCAGTACTTC.

The chain uses TRBV6-1 and TRBJ2-7; 9 bases agree with TRBD1. CDR3 length: 13 amino acids. Germline-derived CDR1 and CDR2 are MNHNS and SASEGT. Trimming removed 5 bases from V and 5 bases from J; junction bases left unmatched: 4. The CDR3 sequence: CASSSDRGNEQYF. The CDR3 DNA is TGTGCCAGCAGTTCGGACAGGGGTAACGAGCAGTACTTC.

V and J are TRBV10-2 and TRBJ2-7; 7 bases map to TRBD1. Trimming cost V 0 bases and J 2 bases; bases outside gene matches: 10. Germline values: CDR1 WSHSY, CDR2 SAAADI. This CDR3 has 17 residues. CDR3 sequence: CASSESIWLTGTYEQYF. The DNA of the CDR3 is TGCGCCAGCAGTGAGTCGATTTGGTTGACAGGGACCTACGAGCAGTACTTC.

The DNA for the CDR3 is TGTGCCAGCAGTTTCCCTGCGGGGGCCGGCACTGAAGCTTTCTTT. Translated: CASSFPAGAGTEAFF. V usage is TRBV28 and J usage is TRBJ1-1; tentatively, D is TRBD1 (6 bases). Trimming removed 3 bases from V and 4 bases from J, with 15 bases in between. CDR3 size: 15 residues. Germline loops: CDR1 MDHEN, CDR2 SYDVKM.

This chain joins TRBV7-2 and TRBJ2-5; 7 bases fit TRBD1. Germline V gene sequence: CDR1 SGHTA, CDR2 FQGNSA. The CDR3 sequence is 15 residues long. After removal of 4 bases from V and 5 bases from J, the junction contained 10 bases not matched to a gene. DNA for the CDR3: TGTGCCAGCAGCTCTACAGGGGATCGAAGGGAGACCCAGTACTTC. Encoded protein: CASSSTGDRRETQYF.

The rearrangement uses TRBV29-1 and TRBJ1-5; TRBD1 is a possible D gene (5 bases). The length of the CDR3 is 13 residues. CDR1 is SQVTM, CDR2 ANQGSEA, per germline. Trimming removed 4 bases from V and 4 bases from J, with 11 bases in between. The DNA for the CDR3 is TGCAGCGTTGTGCCAGGGTCTAATCAGCCCCAGCATTTT. Its translation is CSVVPGSNQPQHF.

The rearrangement joins TRBV10-1 to TRBJ2-7; 9 bases are shared with TRBD1. This CDR3 has 14 amino acids. Per the germline V gene, CDR1 is WNHNN and CDR2 is SYGVQD (reference sequence). The ends lost 4 bases at V and 2 bases at J; junction bases unmatched: 3. DNA for the CDR3: TGCGCCAGCAGTGTGGGACAGGGCACCTACGAGCAGTACTTC. Residues: CASSVGQGTYEQYF.

V gene TRBV7-9 combines with J gene TRBJ1-2; 12 nucleotides line up with TRBD1. The CDR3 has 14 residues. Germline lookup yields CDR1 SEHNR and CDR2 FQNEAQ (reference sequence). With V trimmed by 5 bases and J by 7 bases, 5 bases remained unmatched. The CDR3 loop reads CASSRGTGGGGYTF. The CDR3 region has the DNA TGTGCCAGCAGCAGAGGGACAGGGGGCGGTGGCTACACCTTC.

The rearrangement links TRBV6-2 or TRBV6-3 to TRBJ2-7; 14 bases align to TRBD2. The CDR3 is 15 residues long. Per the germline V gene, CDR1 is MNHEY and CDR2 is SVGEGT. Trimming took 4 bases from V and 6 from J; bases not matched to a gene: 5. CDR3 sequence reads: CASSWGLAGAFEQYF. The CDR3 DNA is TGTGCCAGCAGTTGGGGACTAGCGGGAGCTTTCGAGCAGTACTTC.

This clone showed up just once. The rearrangement uses TRBV11-3 and TRBJ2-5; 11 bases are a match to TRBD2. J gave up 5 bases and V 5 bases, and 7 bases lay outside the gene matches. CDR1 SGHNT and CDR2 YENEEA come from the germline V gene. The CDR3 contains 15 residues. The CDR3 DNA is TGTGCCAGCAGCCTCGGGACTAGCGGACTGGAGACCCAGTACTTC. Protein sequence: CASSLGTSGLETQYF.

The chain carries TRBV10-2 and TRBJ1-3; D gene uncertain. The CDR3 is 13 residues long. Germline CDR1 reads WSHSY; CDR2 reads SAAADI. Between the trimmed V and J ends, which lost 3 bases and 0 bases, there was a span of 3 bases. CDR3 protein: CASSDSSGNTIYF. Here the CDR3 DNA reads TGCGCCAGCAGTGACAGCTCTGGAAACACCATATATTTT.

The chain employs TRBV2 and TRBJ2-7, with 8 bases aligning to TRBD1. CDR3 length: 12 residues. V trimming: 8 bases; J trimming: 7 bases; junction bases outside the gene matches: 7. From germline, CDR1 is SNHLY and CDR2 FYNNEI. CDR3 bases: TGTGCCAGCCGGACAGGGTGGGGAGAGCAGTACGTC. This codes for CASRTGWGEQYV.

This chain links TRBV5-5 with TRBJ2-2; D is uncertain. Deletions cut 0 bases from V and 6 bases from J, with 12 bases between. This CDR3 contains 15 residues. Germline lookup yields CDR1 SGHKS and CDR2 YYEKEE (reference sequence). The CDR3: CASSLAGANSGELFF. The CDR3 DNA is TGTGCCAGCAGCTTGGCTGGAGCTAATTCCGGGGAGCTGTTTTTT.

The chain joins TRBV7-9 to TRBJ2-7; D is perhaps TRBD2 (5 bases). V shed 0 bases and J shed 0 bases, with 18 bases lying between them. The CDR3 totals 18 residues. The germline V gene has CDR1 SEHNR and CDR2 FQNEAQ (reference sequence). The CDR3 nucleotides read TGTGCCAGCAGCTTAGCGATTGACTACCCGAGGAGCTCCTACGAGCAGTACTTC. Translation gives CASSLAIDYPRSSYEQYF.

The chain has TRBV7-6 and TRBJ2-3; 7 bases map to TRBD2. Unmatched junction bases numbered 8, after V lost 5 bases and J lost 0 bases. Per the germline V gene, CDR1 is SGHVS and CDR2 is FNYEAQ. The CDR3 extends over 16 amino acids. The CDR3 coding sequence is TGTGCCAGCAGCCCGGAGGCGGGAGTTAGCACAGATACGCAGTATTTT. Residues: CASSPEAGVSTDTQYF.

This sequence joins TRBV4-1 and TRBJ2-3; perhaps TRBD2 as D (7 bases). V was pared by 1 base and J by 0 bases, with 20 bases between. The length of the CDR3 is 19 residues. From germline, CDR1 is MGHRA and CDR2 YSYEKL. CDR3 amino acids: CASSQGMGGPSSSTDTQYF. The CDR3 DNA follows: TGCGCCAGCAGCCAAGGGATGGGGGGGCCTTCTTCTAGCACAGATACGCAGTATTTT.

The sample holds many counts of this clone. The V gene is TRBV6-5, the J gene TRBJ2-3; 7 bases are a match to TRBD2. The ends lost 2 bases at V and 4 bases at J; junction bases unmatched: 6. There are 15 residues in the CDR3. Looked up from germline, CDR1 is MNHEY and CDR2 is SVGAGI. CDR3 residues: CASSYGGLAADTQYF. DNA of the CDR3: TGTGCCAGCAGTTACGGTGGGCTAGCGGCAGATACGCAGTATTTT.

The chain has TRBV7-3 and TRBJ2-7, with D perhaps matching TRBD2 (6 bases). V lost 2 bases and J lost 3, with 20 bases in between. Germline V gene lookup returns CDR1 SGHTA and CDR2 FQGTGA. This CDR3 region has 17 residues. CDR3 nucleotide sequence: TGTGCCAGCAGCTTAGTTCGAAGGGCTAGCGAAAACTACGAGCAGTACTTC. The encoded protein is CASSLVRRASENYEQYF.

The rearrangement joins TRBV11-2 to TRBJ2-3, with TRBD2 matching 7 bases. Germline values: CDR1 SGHAT, CDR2 FQNNGV. The trim removed 6 bases at V and 0 bases at J, leaving 3 bases unmatched. The CDR3 totals 14 residues. Here the CDR3 DNA reads TGTGCCAGCAGGACTAGCTTTAGCACAGATACGCAGTATTTT. Translated, it gives CASRTSFSTDTQYF.

The chain employs TRBV29-1 and TRBJ1-1, with 8 positions matching TRBD1. The junction had 12 bases not matched to a gene; V was cut back by 5 bases and J by 7 bases. The length of the CDR3 is 14 residues. Germline lookup yields CDR1 SQVTM and CDR2 ANQGSEA. In DNA form, the CDR3 reads TGCAGCGTTACCCGGACAGGGTTTCTTGGTGAAGCTTTCTTT. Translated: CSVTRTGFLGEAFF.

Here the CDR3 reads CASSADRGTYEQYV. CDR3 DNA: TGTGCCAGCAGCGCGGACAGGGGCACCTACGAGCAGTACGTC. V is TRBV7-9 and J is TRBJ2-7, with TRBD1 identical over 9 bases. The CDR3 runs 14 residues. The J segment lost 2 bases and the V segment lost 5 bases, leaving 4 bases of the junction unmatched. Germline V lookup: CDR1 SEHNR, CDR2 FQNEAQ (reference sequence).

The chain couples TRBV3-1 (or the pseudogene TRBV3-2) to TRBJ2-4; 9 bases map to TRBD1. From germline, CDR1 is LGHDT and CDR2 YNNKEL (reference sequence). The CDR3 covers 15 residues. J lost 6 bases, V lost 1 base, and 4 bases had no gene match. The CDR3 loop is CASSQGTGQGNIQYF. DNA of the CDR3: TGTGCCAGCAGCCAAGGGACGGGACAGGGAAACATTCAGTACTTC.

The CDR3 is CASSPQGGKGNEQFF. CDR3 sequence (DNA): TGTGCCAGCAGCCCCCAGGGCGGGAAAGGCAATGAGCAGTTCTTC. The rearrangement links TRBV6-5 to TRBJ2-1; a possible D gene is TRBD2 (6 bases). V was trimmed by 6 bases and J by 6 bases, leaving 18 bases between them. CDR1 and CDR2 (germline): MNHEY, SVGAGI. The CDR3 runs to 15 residues.